This is a list of T cell receptor beta chains from one sample in a study of T-cell memory formation after mild COVID-19. TCRdb reanalysed the 5' RACE reads using MiXCR and keeps one entry per CDR3 protein. The table records over 400,000 distinct CDR3 sequences, around 22% of them present only once. Sequences were obtained from PBMCs or a T cell subset sorted from them (not recorded which). These receptors originate from an adult woman who had mild COVID-19 (a few samples of this study predate the infection). Cell type and time point are not known. Both conserved end residues are part of each CDR3. The order of the fields is clone size, V gene, J gene, D gene, CDR3 protein, CDR3 DNA. A D gene is named only where the DNA matches it firmly. The listing skips clone size in some rows; elsewhere it reads once, few, many or a size class.

.	TRBV7-9	TRBJ1-3	TRBD1	CASSSGQGIENTIYF	TGTGCCAGCAGCTCCGGACAGGGAATAGAAAACACCATATATTTT
many	TRBV7-9	TRBJ1-6	TRBD1	CASSLGQGFYNSPLHF	TGTGCCAGCAGCCTGGGACAGGGTTTTTATAATTCACCCCTCCACTTT
few	TRBV29-1	TRBJ2-1	.	CSVDLSSYNEQFF	TGCAGCGTTGATCTGAGCTCCTACAATGAGCAGTTCTTC
.	TRBV12-3/TRBV12-4	TRBJ2-7	TRBD1	CASSHGTGAYEQYF	TGTGCCAGCAGTCACGGGACAGGGGCCTACGAGCAGTACTTC
.	TRBV2	TRBJ1-2	.	CASVTGRVTIHYGYTF	TGTGCCAGCGTGACAGGAAGGGTAACGATACACTATGGCTACACCTTC
.	TRBV24-1	TRBJ2-1	.	CATSDPRHGRLVTSYNEQFF	TGTGCCACCAGTGATCCCCGGCACGGCCGACTAGTAACCTCCTACAATGAGCAGTTCTTC
few	TRBV4-1	TRBJ2-1	.	CASSLGAGNTEQFF	TGCGCCAGCAGCCTGGGGGCAGGGAATACTGAGCAGTTCTTC
few	TRBV9	TRBJ2-7	.	CASSPKTGISYEQYF	TGTGCCAGCAGCCCTAAAACCGGGATCTCCTACGAGCAGTACTTC
few	TRBV18	TRBJ1-4	TRBD1	CASSKGQGAWELFF	TGTGCCAGCTCAAAGGGACAGGGGGCCTGGGAACTGTTTTTT
.	TRBV12-3/TRBV12-4	TRBJ2-6	.	CASSLEVGGGAGANVLTF	TGTGCCAGCAGTTTAGAGGTGGGAGGCGGCGCTGGGGCCAACGTCCTGACTTTC
.	TRBV9	TRBJ2-3	.	CASSVGIPPGVDTQYF	TGTGCCAGCAGCGTAGGAATACCCCCCGGGGTAGATACGCAGTATTTT
few	TRBV10-3	TRBJ1-1	.	CAISDDSFEAFF	TGTGCCATCAGTGACGACAGCTTTGAAGCTTTCTTT
few	TRBV29-1	TRBJ2-3	TRBD2	CSVAGTSLTDTQYF	TGCAGCGTGGCCGGGACTAGCCTCACAGATACGCAGTATTTT
few	TRBV29-1	TRBJ2-1	.	CSVELGLYNEQFF	TGCAGCGTTGAACTTGGTCTCTACAATGAGCAGTTCTTC
few	TRBV24-1	TRBJ1-1	.	CATSDLSHWTMNTEAFF	TGTGCCACCAGTGATTTATCTCATTGGACGATGAACACTGAAGCTTTCTTT
few	TRBV20-1	TRBJ1-1	.	CSARDLGQALKAFF	TGCAGTGCTAGAGATCTGGGACAAGCCCTAAAAGCTTTCTTT
few	TRBV15	TRBJ1-6	.	CATSRAWTGSPLHF	TGTGCCACCAGCAGAGCCTGGACCGGGTCTCCCCTCCACTTT
few	TRBV11-2	TRBJ2-7	.	CASSLAYTPYEQYF	TGTGCCAGCAGCTTAGCCTATACCCCCTACGAGCAGTACTTC
.	TRBV5-1	TRBJ1-1	.	CASRPDSVITEAFF	TGCGCCAGCAGGCCGGACAGCGTAATCACTGAAGCTTTCTTT
few	TRBV12-3/TRBV12-4	TRBJ1-1	.	CASSPMRGTEAFF	TGTGCCAGCAGTCCGATGAGGGGTACTGAAGCTTTCTTT
.	TRBV7-9	TRBJ2-5	TRBD2	CASSTGTSGQETQYF	TGTGCCAGCAGCACTGGGACTAGCGGACAAGAGACCCAGTACTTC
.	TRBV7-9	TRBJ1-5	.	CASSHDSGNQPQHF	TGTGCCAGCAGCCATGACAGTGGCAATCAGCCCCAGCATTTT
.	TRBV15	TRBJ2-3	TRBD2	CATSRDPAGTSGGAWYTQYF	TGTGCCACCAGCAGAGATCCCGCGGGGACTAGCGGGGGGGCCTGGTATACGCAGTATTTT
few	TRBV29-1	TRBJ2-5	.	CSVARNRATGETQYF	TGCAGCGTTGCACGGAACCGGGCGACGGGTGAGACCCAGTACTTC
.	TRBV7-8	TRBJ2-6	TRBD2	CASSSLRLGTSGSGANVLTF	TGTGCCAGCAGCTCTTTACGACTCGGGACTAGCGGCTCTGGGGCCAACGTCCTGACTTTC
.	TRBV5-1	TRBJ1-1	.	CASRRREDLNTEAFF	TGCGCCAGCAGGCGGCGGGAGGACTTGAACACTGAAGCTTTCTTT
.	TRBV30	TRBJ2-6	TRBD2	CAWSTFGTSSGANVLTF	TGTGCCTGGAGTACGTTTGGGACTAGCTCTGGGGCCAACGTCCTGACTTTC
.	TRBV5-1	TRBJ2-2	.	CASSGLKEGTGELFF	TGCGCCAGCAGCGGATTGAAGGAGGGGACCGGGGAGCTGTTTTTT
.	TRBV29-1	TRBJ1-2	.	CSVEPSNYGYTF	TGCAGCGTTGAACCCTCTAACTATGGCTACACCTTC
.	TRBV12-3/TRBV12-4	TRBJ1-1	.	CASHTTFEAFF	TGTGCCAGCCATACGACGTTTGAAGCTTTCTTT